These T cell receptor beta chains were read from a single sample in a study of OX40 agonist ivuxolimab in advanced cancers. Sequenced by immunoSEQ multiplex PCR; TCRdb stores in-frame clones only, minus some. The table has 83,000 or so clones, 85% to 95% seen once. Sequenced material: CD4+ or CD8+ T cells sorted from blood, taken in a trial of the OX40 agonist ivuxolimab. All receptors come from an adult with an advanced solid tumor such as melanoma, head and neck, liver or kidney cancer. The CDR3 runs from the conserved cysteine through the conserved F or W. The D gene is left open where the match is weak.

cdr3_length: 13
v_call: TRBV30
d_call: -
j_call: TRBJ2-1
cdr3_aa: CAWSGGRANEQFF
cdr3_nt: TGTGCCTGGAGTGGTGGGAGAGCCAATGAGCAGTTCTTC

cdr3_length: 17
v_call: TRBV4-1
d_call: TRBD2
j_call: TRBJ2-3
cdr3_aa: CASSRKPGLVGTDTQYF
cdr3_nt: TGCGCCAGCAGCCGGAAGCCGGGACTAGTAGGCACAGATACGCAGTATTTT

cdr3_length: 15
v_call: TRBV7-2
d_call: TRBD2
j_call: TRBJ2-7
cdr3_aa: CASSGGLAGAYEQYF
cdr3_nt: TGTGCCAGCAGTGGGGGACTAGCGGGAGCCTACGAGCAGTACTTC

cdr3_length: 18
v_call: TRBV23-1
d_call: -
j_call: TRBJ2-5
cdr3_aa: CASSQPNKADPYQETQYF
cdr3_nt: TGCGCCAGCAGTCAACCCAACAAAGCGGATCCGTACCAAGAGACCCAGTACTTC

cdr3_length: 11
v_call: TRBV7-2
d_call: -
j_call: TRBJ2-3
cdr3_aa: CASRAGDTQYF
cdr3_nt: TGTGCCAGCAGGGCAGGAGATACGCAGTATTTT

cdr3_length: 15
v_call: TRBV7-2
d_call: TRBD2
j_call: TRBJ2-7
cdr3_aa: CASSFLAGPSYEQYF
cdr3_nt: TGTGCCAGCAGCTTTCTAGCGGGGCCCTCCTACGAGCAGTACTTC

cdr3_length: 14
v_call: TRBV27
d_call: -
j_call: TRBJ2-4
cdr3_aa: CASSYRQGGHIQYF
cdr3_nt: TGTGCCAGCAGTTACAGACAGGGAGGTCACATTCAGTACTTC

cdr3_length: 13
v_call: TRBV19
d_call: TRBD1
j_call: TRBJ1-2
cdr3_aa: CASRSDRMFGYTF
cdr3_nt: TGTGCCAGTAGGTCGGACAGGATGTTTGGCTACACCTTC

cdr3_length: 13
v_call: TRBV5-4
d_call: -
j_call: TRBJ1-2
cdr3_aa: CASSLGPRDGYTF
cdr3_nt: TGTGCCAGCAGCTTGGGCCCCAGGGATGGCTACACCTTC

cdr3_length: 14
v_call: TRBV7-2
d_call: -
j_call: TRBJ2-5
cdr3_aa: CASSSVGSRKTQYF
cdr3_nt: TGTGCCAGCAGCTCGGTCGGTAGTCGAAAGACCCAGTACTTC

cdr3_length: 15
v_call: TRBV6-5
d_call: -
j_call: TRBJ1-1
cdr3_aa: CASSPTGTTNTEAFF
cdr3_nt: TGTGCCAGCAGCCCAACCGGGACAACGAACACTGAAGCTTTCTTT

cdr3_length: 18
v_call: TRBV7-8
d_call: TRBD2
j_call: TRBJ2-7
cdr3_aa: CASSSMGLAGGSTYEQYF
cdr3_nt: TGTGCCAGCAGCTCGATGGGACTAGCGGGAGGTTCGACCTACGAGCAGTACTTC

cdr3_length: 14
v_call: TRBV5-4
d_call: TRBD2
j_call: TRBJ2-1
cdr3_aa: CASSLDSGIGEQFF
cdr3_nt: TGTGCCAGCAGCTTGGATAGCGGGATAGGTGAGCAGTTCTTC

cdr3_length: 15
v_call: TRBV5-6
d_call: -
j_call: TRBJ1-2
cdr3_aa: CASRPTGQPHYGYTF
cdr3_nt: TGTGCCAGCAGACCTACCGGGCAGCCACACTATGGCTACACCTTC

cdr3_length: 16
v_call: TRBV12-5
d_call: -
j_call: TRBJ2-3
cdr3_aa: CASGLVETAGSDTQYF
cdr3_nt: TGTGCTAGTGGTTTGGTCGAAACCGCAGGGTCAGATACGCAGTATTTT

cdr3_length: 13
v_call: TRBV29-1
d_call: TRBD2
j_call: TRBJ2-7
cdr3_aa: CSVVVPAGAGRYF
cdr3_nt: TGCAGCGTTGTCGTCCCAGCGGGGGCCGGGCGGTACTTC